One and the same sample provided the 14 T cell receptor beta chains below, sequenced in a study of T cells in Graves' hyperthyroidism and ophthalmopathy. RNA transcripts provided the source from which TCR beta CDR3 regions were amplified. First-round RT-PCR targeting the TCR CDR3 was performed with the HTBI primer set. One entry per CDR3 protein, called by TCRdb with MiXCR from the multiplex PCR reads. The data contain 500,000 to 750,000 distinct CDR3 sequences, 46% of them singletons. Sequencing used peripheral blood or thyroid tissue (not recorded which). All receptors come from a woman between 18 and 30 years old with Graves' hyperthyroidism.

The chain carries TRBV2 and TRBJ2-2, with a tentative D call TRBD1 (7 bases). The CDR3 runs 15 residues. The ends were cut back, 1 base at V and 7 bases at J, with 13 bases in the middle. Germline values: CDR1 SNHLY, CDR2 FYNNEI. In nucleotides, the CDR3 is TGTGCCAGCAGTGAAGTTGGACAGGAGGGCGGGGAGCTGTTTTTT. It yields the protein CASSEVGQEGGELFF. The full variable domain, in which reference TRBV2 and TRBJ2-2 provide the parts outside the CDR3, is EPEVTQTPSHQVTQMGQEVILRCVPISNHLYFYWYRQILGQKVEFLVSFYNNEISEKSEIFDDQFSVERPDGSNFTLKIRSTKLEDSAMYFCASSEVGQEGGELFFGEGSRLTVL.

This clonotype was seen at least ten times. This rearrangement joins TRBV3-1 to TRBJ2-5; no clear D gene. The length of the CDR3 is 16 residues. V was trimmed by 0 bases and J by 1 base, leaving 12 bases between them. CDR1 is LGHDT and CDR2 is YNNKEL in the germline V gene (reference sequence). The CDR3 sequence is CASSQDDRAIQETQYF. The CDR3 region has the DNA TGTGCCAGCAGCCAAGATGACCGGGCGATCCAAGAGACCCAGTACTTC.

This clonotype was seen ten or more times. Mismatch with germline at one junction end may stem from a read error. The rearrangement joins TRBV7-2 to TRBJ1-2; D gene ambiguous. This CDR3 has 14 amino acids. Germline CDR1 is SGHTA and CDR2 is FQGNSA. The DNA for the CDR3 is TGTGCCGGCAGTTTAATATCGGGGTCGGAGGGCTACACCTTC. Translated: CAGSLISGSEGYTF.

Many counts were recorded for this clonotype. J is TRBJ2-7 and V is TRBV10-3; 11 bases match TRBD2. Germline V gene lookup returns CDR1 ENHRY and CDR2 SYGVKD. The V and J ends lost 6 bases and 3 bases, in that order; junction bases with no gene match: 4. This CDR3 region has 14 residues. CDR3 sequence reads: CAISRTSGRYEQYF. The CDR3 DNA is TGTGCCATCAGCAGGACTAGCGGGCGCTACGAGCAGTACTTC.

This clonotype was observed once. The chain combines TRBV11-2 with TRBJ2-1, with 11 bases lining up with TRBD2. Germline V lookup: CDR1 SGHAT, CDR2 FQNNGV. The V gene end was trimmed by 6 bases and the J gene end by 8 bases; junction bases not matched to a gene: 12. CDR3 length: 16 residues. CDR3 DNA sequence: TGTGCCAGCAGGCCGACCGGTAGCGGGAGGGCTCATGAGCAGTTCTTC. Amino acid sequence: CASRPTGSGRAHEQFF.

V is TRBV19 and J is TRBJ1-6; 8 bases map to TRBD1. This CDR3 region has 15 residues. Germline lookup yields CDR1 LNHDA and CDR2 SQIVND (reference sequence). The J segment lost 7 bases and the V segment lost 4 bases, leaving 6 bases of the junction unmatched. CDR3 in DNA: TGTGCCAGTAGTACCAGGACAGGGAGCAATTCACCCCTCCACTTT. This sequence encodes CASSTRTGSNSPLHF. Combining the CDR3 with reference TRBV19 and TRBJ1-6 gives the whole variable domain DGGITQSPKYLFRKEGQNVTLSCEQNLNHDAMYWYRQDPGQGLRLIYYSQIVNDFQKGDIAEGYSVSREKKESFPLTVTSAQKNPTAFYLCASSTRTGSNSPLHFGNGTRLTVT.

The chain couples TRBV10-3 to TRBJ1-2, with 7 bases aligning to TRBD1. V lost 5 bases and J lost 3; bases outside the gene matches: 6. Germline CDR1 is ENHRY and CDR2 is SYGVKD. The CDR3 is 14 residues long. For the CDR3, the DNA is TGTGCCATCAGTTCCCTGCAGGGGGACTATGGCTACACCTTC. Its protein is CAISSLQGDYGYTF.

This clonotype was counted between two and nine times. V is TRBV25-1 and J is TRBJ2-7; D gene ambiguous. This CDR3 is built from 12 residues. Germline V CDR1 and CDR2: MGHDK, SYGVNS. Trimming stripped 9 bases from V and 6 bases from J, with 15 bases between. This CDR3 is CASQAPTGEQYF. The DNA for the CDR3 is TGTGCCAGTCAAGCTCCCACGGGCGAGCAGTACTTC.

In its sample, this clonotype was seen many times. V is TRBV2 and J is TRBJ2-5; TRBD2 matches at 12 bases. CDR1 is SNHLY, CDR2 FYNNEI, per germline. Germline trimming cut 7 bases from V and 7 bases from J; bases unmatched to any gene: 7. The CDR3 is 14 amino acids. This CDR3 reads CASTWTSGIGTQYF. Written as DNA, the CDR3 is TGTGCCAGCACCTGGACTAGCGGGATTGGGACCCAGTACTTC.

In nucleotides, the CDR3 is TGTGCCAGCAGCGAACCTAACACTGAAAAACTGTTTTTT. It encodes CASSEPNTEKLFF. The chain links TRBV2 to TRBJ1-4; D call uncertain. CDR3 length: 13 residues. Trimming took 6 bases from V and 7 from J, leaving 12 bases between them. Germline loops: CDR1 SNHLY, CDR2 FYNNEI.

On this clonotype itself: This may arise from a read error, as a much more abundant clone is one base away. The chain has TRBV20-1 and TRBJ2-7, with a weak D call TRBD1 (6 bases). CDR1 is DFQATT and CDR2 is SNEGSKA in the germline V gene (reference sequence). This CDR3 comprises 15 residues. The DNA for the CDR3 is TGCAGTGTTAGAGATATGGACAGAAACCCCTACGAGCAGTACTTC. Translated, it gives CSVRDMDRNPYEQYF.

Points on this clonotype: Its ends do not fully match the called genes, so a read error is possible. The CDR3 protein is CASSSGEDLTSEKLFF. The DNA of the CDR3 is TGTGCCAGCAGTTCAGGTGAGGATCTGACTAGTGAAAAACTGTTTTTT. V gene TRBV2 combines with J gene TRBJ1-4; unclear D gene. The CDR3 covers 16 residues. Per germline, CDR1 SNHLY and CDR2 FYNNEI.

This rearrangement joins TRBV4-3 to TRBJ2-7, with D possibly being TRBD1 or TRBD2 (5 bases each). The DNA end lines up better with TRBJ2-1; the J call may be wrong. CDR1 is LGHNA and CDR2 is YSLEER in the germline V gene. CDR3 length: 13 amino acids. CDR3 loop: CASSQGWGNEQFF. The CDR3 DNA reads as TGCGCCAGCAGCCAAGGATGGGGGAATGAGCAGTTCTTC.

This clonotype came up many times. The chain uses TRBV5-1 and TRBJ1-4, with 7 bases that match TRBD1. J was trimmed by 3 bases and V by 3 bases; bases with no gene match: 5. The CDR3 has 15 residues. Germline loops: CDR1 SGHRS, CDR2 YFSETQ. This CDR3 is CASSSGTDPNEKLFF. CDR3 nucleotides: TGCGCCAGCAGCTCCGGGACAGATCCTAATGAAAAACTGTTTTTT.